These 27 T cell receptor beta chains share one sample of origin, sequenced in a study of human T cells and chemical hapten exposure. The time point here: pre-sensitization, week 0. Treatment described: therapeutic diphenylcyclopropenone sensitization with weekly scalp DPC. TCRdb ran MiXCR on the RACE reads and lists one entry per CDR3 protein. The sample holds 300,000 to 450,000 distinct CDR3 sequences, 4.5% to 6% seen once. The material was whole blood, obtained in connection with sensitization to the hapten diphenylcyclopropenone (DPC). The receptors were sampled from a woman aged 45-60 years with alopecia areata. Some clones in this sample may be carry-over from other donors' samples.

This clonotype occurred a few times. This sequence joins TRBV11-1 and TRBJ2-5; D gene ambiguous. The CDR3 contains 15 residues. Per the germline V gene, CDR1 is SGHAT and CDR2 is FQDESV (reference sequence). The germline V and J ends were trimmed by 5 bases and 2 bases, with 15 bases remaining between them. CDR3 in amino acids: CASSPTGSSQETQYF. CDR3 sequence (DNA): TGTGCCAGCAGCCCTACTGGTTCCTCACAAGAGACCCAGTACTTC.

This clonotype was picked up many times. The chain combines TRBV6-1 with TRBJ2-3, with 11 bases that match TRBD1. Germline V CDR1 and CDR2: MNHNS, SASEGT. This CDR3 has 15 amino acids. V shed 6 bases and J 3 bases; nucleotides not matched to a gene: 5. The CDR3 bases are TGTGCCAGCAGATCCGGGACAGGGGGTACAGATACGCAGTATTTT. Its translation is CASRSGTGGTDTQYF.

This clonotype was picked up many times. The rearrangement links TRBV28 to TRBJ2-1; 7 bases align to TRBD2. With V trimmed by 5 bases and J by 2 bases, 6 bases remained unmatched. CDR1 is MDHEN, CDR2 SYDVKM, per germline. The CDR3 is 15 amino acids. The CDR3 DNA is TGTGCCAGCAGTGGGACTACCGCCCCCTACAATGAGCAGTTCTTC. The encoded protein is CASSGTTAPYNEQFF.

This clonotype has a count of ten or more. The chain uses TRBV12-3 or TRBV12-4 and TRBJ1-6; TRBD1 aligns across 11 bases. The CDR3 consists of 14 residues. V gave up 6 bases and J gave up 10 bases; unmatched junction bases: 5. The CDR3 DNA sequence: TGTGCCAGCAGCCCGGGACAGGGGGGATCACCCCTCCACTTT. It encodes CASSPGQGGSPLHF.

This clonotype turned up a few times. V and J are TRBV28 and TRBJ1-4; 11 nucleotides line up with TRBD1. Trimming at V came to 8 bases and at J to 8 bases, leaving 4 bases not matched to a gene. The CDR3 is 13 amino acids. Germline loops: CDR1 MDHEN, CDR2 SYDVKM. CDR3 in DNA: TGTGCCAGCCGGGGACAGGGGGACGAAAAACTGTTTTTT. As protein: CASRGQGDEKLFF.

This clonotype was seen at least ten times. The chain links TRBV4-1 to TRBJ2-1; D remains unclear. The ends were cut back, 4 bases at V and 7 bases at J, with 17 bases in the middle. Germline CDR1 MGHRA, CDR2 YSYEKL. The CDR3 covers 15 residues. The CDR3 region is CASSLFWVSGNEQFF. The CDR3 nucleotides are TGCGCCAGCAGCCTTTTTTGGGTTAGTGGGAATGAGCAGTTCTTC.

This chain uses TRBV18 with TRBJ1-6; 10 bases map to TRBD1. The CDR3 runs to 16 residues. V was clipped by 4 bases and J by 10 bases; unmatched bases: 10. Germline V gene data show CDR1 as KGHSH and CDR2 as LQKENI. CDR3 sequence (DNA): TGTGCCAGCTCACACTTTACCGGGACAGGGGACTCACCCCTCCACTTT. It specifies CASSHFTGTGDSPLHF. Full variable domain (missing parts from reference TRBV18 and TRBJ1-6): NAGVMQNPRHLVRRRGQEARLRCSPMKGHSHVYWYRQLPEEGLKFMVYLQKENIIDESGMPKERFSAEFPKEGPSILRIQQVVRGDSAAYFCASSHFTGTGDSPLHFGNGTRLTVT.

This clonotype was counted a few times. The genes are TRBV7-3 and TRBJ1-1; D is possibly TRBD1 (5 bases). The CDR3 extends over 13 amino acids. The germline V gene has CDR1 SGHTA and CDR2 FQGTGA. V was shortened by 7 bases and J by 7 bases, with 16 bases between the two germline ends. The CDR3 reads CASTPGPGYEAFF. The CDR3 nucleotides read TGTGCCAGCACCCCGGGGCCGGGTTATGAAGCTTTCTTT.

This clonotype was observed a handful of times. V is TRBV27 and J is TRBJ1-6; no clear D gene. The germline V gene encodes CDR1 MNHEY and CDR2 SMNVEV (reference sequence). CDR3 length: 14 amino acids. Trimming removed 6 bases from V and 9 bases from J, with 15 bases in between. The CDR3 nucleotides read TGTGCCAGCAGCCCCAGTAACAGCCTTTCACCCCTCCACTTT. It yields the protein CASSPSNSLSPLHF.

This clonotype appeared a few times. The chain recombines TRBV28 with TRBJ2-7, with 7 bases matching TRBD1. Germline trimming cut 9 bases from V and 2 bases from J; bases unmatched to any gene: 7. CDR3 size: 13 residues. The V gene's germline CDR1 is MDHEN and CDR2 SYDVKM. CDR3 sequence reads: CASASGQAYEQYF. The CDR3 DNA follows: TGTGCCAGTGCTTCTGGACAGGCCTACGAGCAGTACTTC.

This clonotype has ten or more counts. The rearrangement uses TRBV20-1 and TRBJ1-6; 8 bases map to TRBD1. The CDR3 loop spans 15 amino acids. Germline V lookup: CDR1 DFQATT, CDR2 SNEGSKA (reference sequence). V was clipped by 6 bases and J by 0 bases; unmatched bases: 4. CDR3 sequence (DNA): TGCAGTGCCGTTACAGGGGGCTCCTATAATTCACCCCTCCACTTT. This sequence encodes CSAVTGGSYNSPLHF.

CDR3 residues: CASSPLPGTADTEAFF. CDR3 nucleotides: TGTGCCAGCTCACCCCTTCCAGGGACGGCGGACACTGAAGCTTTCTTT. The rearrangement joins TRBV18 to TRBJ1-1; TRBD1 might be the D (5 bases). V lost 3 bases and J lost 3, with 17 bases in between. Germline assignment: CDR1 KGHSH and CDR2 LQKENI. This CDR3 is built from 16 residues.

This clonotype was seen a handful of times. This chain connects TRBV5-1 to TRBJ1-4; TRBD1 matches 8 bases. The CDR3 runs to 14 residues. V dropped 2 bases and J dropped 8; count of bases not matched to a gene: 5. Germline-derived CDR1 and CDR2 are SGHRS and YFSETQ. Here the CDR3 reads CASSLDRGREKLFF. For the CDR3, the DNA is TGCGCCAGCAGCTTAGACAGGGGTCGGGAAAAACTGTTTTTT.

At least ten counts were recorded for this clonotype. DNA for the CDR3: TGTGCCAGCTCCCCCCCACCCGGGACAGGGAACGAGGACGAGCAGTACTTC. Translating it yields CASSPPPGTGNEDEQYF. This chain connects TRBV28 to TRBJ2-7; TRBD1 aligns across 9 bases. Losses at the gene ends were 8 bases for V and 5 bases for J; bases not matched to a gene: 19. Per germline, CDR1 MDHEN and CDR2 SYDVKM. The CDR3 is made up of 17 amino acids.

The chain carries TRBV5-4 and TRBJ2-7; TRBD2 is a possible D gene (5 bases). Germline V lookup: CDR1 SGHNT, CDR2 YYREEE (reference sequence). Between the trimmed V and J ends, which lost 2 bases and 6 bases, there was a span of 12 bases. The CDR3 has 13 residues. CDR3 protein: CASSFSIAGEQYF. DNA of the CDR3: TGTGCCAGCAGCTTCAGCATCGCGGGCGAGCAGTACTTC.

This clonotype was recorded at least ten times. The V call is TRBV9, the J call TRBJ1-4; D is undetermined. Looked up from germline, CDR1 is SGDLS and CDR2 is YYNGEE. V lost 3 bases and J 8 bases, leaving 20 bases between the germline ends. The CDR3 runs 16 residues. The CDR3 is CASSDSLGADGEKLFF. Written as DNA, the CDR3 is TGTGCCAGCAGCGACAGCTTAGGAGCCGACGGGGAAAAACTGTTTTTT.

CDR3 nucleotide sequence: TGCAGTGCTGAAGACAGACTTGGGGAGCAGTACTTC. Its translation: CSAEDRLGEQYF. V gene TRBV20-1 combines with J gene TRBJ2-7, with a tentative D call TRBD1 (5 bases). Germline V lookup: CDR1 DFQATT, CDR2 SNEGSKA (reference sequence). With 5 bases removed from V and 7 bases from J, the gap between germline ends came to 15 bases. The CDR3 consists of 12 residues.

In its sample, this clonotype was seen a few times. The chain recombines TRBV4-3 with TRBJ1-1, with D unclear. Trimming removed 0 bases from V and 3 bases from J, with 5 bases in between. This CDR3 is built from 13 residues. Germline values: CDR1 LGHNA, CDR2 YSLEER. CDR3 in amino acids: CASSQDRYTEAFF. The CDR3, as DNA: TGCGCCAGCAGCCAAGATCGGTACACTGAAGCTTTCTTT.

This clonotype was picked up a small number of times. CDR3 residues: CASSLSSGVADTQYF. The CDR3 region has the DNA TGTGCCAGCAGCTTGAGTAGCGGGGTTGCAGATACGCAGTATTTT. This chain joins TRBV5-4 and TRBJ2-3; 8 bases are shared with TRBD2. This CDR3 contains 15 residues. The germline V gene encodes CDR1 SGHNT and CDR2 YYREEE (reference sequence). Losses at the gene ends were 1 base for V and 4 bases for J; bases not matched to a gene: 5.

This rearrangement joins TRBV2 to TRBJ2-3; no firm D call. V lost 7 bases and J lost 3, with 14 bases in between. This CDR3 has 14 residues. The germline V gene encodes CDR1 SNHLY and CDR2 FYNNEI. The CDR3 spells CASTPWLETDTQYF. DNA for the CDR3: TGTGCCAGCACCCCCTGGCTAGAGACAGATACGCAGTATTTT.

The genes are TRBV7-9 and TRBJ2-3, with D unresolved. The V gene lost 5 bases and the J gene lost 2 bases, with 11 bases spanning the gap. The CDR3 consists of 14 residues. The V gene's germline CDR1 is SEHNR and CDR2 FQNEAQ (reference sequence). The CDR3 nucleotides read TGTGCCAGCAGCCCGAAAGCTTACACAGATACGCAGTATTTT. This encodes CASSPKAYTDTQYF.

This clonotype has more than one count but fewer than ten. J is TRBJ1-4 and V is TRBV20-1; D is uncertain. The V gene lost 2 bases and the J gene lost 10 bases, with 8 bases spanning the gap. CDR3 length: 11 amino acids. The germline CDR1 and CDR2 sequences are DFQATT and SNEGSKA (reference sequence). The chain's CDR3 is CSARPEGKLFF. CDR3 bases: TGCAGTGCTAGACCCGAGGGAAAACTGTTTTTT.

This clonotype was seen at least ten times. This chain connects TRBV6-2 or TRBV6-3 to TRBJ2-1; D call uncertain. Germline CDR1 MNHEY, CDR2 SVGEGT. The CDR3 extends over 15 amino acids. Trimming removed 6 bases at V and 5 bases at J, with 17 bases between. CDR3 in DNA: TGTGCCAGCAGCCTACTTCGGACGGTGGACAATGAGCAGTTCTTC. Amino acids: CASSLLRTVDNEQFF.

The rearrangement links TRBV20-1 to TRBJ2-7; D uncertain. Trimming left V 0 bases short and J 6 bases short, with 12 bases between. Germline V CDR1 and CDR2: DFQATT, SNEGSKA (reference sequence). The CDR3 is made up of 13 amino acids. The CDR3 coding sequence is TGCAGTGCTAGAGAAGTCGGCCGAGTCGAGCAGTACTTC. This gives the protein CSAREVGRVEQYF.

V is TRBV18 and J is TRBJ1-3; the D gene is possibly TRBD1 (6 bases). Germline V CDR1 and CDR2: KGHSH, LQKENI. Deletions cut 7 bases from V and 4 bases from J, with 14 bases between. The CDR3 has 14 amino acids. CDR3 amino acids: CASLTGAEGNTIYF. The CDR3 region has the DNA TGTGCCAGCTTGACGGGGGCGGAAGGAAACACCATATATTTT.

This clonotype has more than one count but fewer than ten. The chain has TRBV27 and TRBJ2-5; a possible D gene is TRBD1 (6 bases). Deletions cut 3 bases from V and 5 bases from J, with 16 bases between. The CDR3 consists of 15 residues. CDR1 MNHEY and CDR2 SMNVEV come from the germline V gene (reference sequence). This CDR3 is CASSFYSGARETQYF. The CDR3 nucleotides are TGTGCCAGCAGTTTCTATTCAGGGGCCCGCGAGACCCAGTACTTC.

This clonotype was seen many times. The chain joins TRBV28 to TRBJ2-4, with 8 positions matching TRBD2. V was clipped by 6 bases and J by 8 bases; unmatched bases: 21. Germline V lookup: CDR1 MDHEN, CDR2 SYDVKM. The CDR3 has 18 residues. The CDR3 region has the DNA TGTGCCAGCAGCTATAACGTCGGGGGGGCTCAGAGTGGAGACATTCAGTACTTC. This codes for CASSYNVGGAQSGDIQYF. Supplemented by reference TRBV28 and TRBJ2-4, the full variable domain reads DVKVTQSSRYLVKRTGEKVFLECVQDMDHENMFWYRQDPGLGLRLIYFSYDVKMKEKGDIPEGYSVSREKKERFSLILESASTNQTSMYLCASSYNVGGAQSGDIQYFGAGTRLSVL.